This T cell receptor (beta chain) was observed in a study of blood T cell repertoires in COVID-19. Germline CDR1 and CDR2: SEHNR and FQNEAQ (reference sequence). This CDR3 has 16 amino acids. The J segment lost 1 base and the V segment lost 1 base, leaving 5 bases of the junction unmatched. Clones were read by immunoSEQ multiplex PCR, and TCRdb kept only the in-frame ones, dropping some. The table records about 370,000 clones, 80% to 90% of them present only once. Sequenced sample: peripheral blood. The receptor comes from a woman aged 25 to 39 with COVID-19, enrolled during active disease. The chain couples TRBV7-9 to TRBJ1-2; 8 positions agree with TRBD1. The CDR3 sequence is CASSLGGTGLNYGYTF. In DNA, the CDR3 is TGTGCCAGCAGCTTAGGAGGGACAGGTCTTAACTATGGCTACACCTTC.